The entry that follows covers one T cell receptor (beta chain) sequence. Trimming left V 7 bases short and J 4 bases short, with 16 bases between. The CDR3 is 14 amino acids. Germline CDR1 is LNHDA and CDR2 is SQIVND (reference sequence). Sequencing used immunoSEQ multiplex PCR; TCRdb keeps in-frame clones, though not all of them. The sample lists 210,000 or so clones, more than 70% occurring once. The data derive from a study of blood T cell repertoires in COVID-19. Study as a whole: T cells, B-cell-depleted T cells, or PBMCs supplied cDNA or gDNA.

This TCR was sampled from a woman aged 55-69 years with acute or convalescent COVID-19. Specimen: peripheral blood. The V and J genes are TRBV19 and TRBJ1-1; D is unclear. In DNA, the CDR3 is TGTGCCAGTAAAATCCGGCCCGGGGTCACTGAAGCTTTCTTT. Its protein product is CASKIRPGVTEAFF.